Described below is a single T cell receptor (beta chain) sequence and its context. The sample comes from a study of blood T cell repertoires in COVID-19. Looking at the study overall: Samples came from the United States, Italy and Spain, spanning acute and convalescent COVID-19.

CDR1 is LGHDT and CDR2 is YNNKEL in the germline V gene (reference sequence). V lost 4 bases to trimming and J lost 4 bases; unmatched junction nucleotides: 7. CDR3 length equals 15 residues. Generated by immunoSEQ multiplex PCR, the TCRdb table keeps only in-frame clones and is missing some. The table has 250,000 to 350,000 clones, around 89% seen once; the top ten hold around 3%. Study members were between about 18 and 95 years old and lived in fewer than 30 US regions. The source material was PBMCs or T cells enriched from blood (not recorded which). The chain recombines TRBV3-1 (or the pseudogene TRBV3-2) with TRBJ1-3, with 7 nucleotides matching TRBD1. This TCR derives from a woman aged 45-59 years who had recovered from COVID-19. In DNA, the CDR3 is TGTGCCAGCAGCCTCCAGGGGGGTGGAGGAAACACCATATATTTT. Translating it yields CASSLQGGGGNTIYF.